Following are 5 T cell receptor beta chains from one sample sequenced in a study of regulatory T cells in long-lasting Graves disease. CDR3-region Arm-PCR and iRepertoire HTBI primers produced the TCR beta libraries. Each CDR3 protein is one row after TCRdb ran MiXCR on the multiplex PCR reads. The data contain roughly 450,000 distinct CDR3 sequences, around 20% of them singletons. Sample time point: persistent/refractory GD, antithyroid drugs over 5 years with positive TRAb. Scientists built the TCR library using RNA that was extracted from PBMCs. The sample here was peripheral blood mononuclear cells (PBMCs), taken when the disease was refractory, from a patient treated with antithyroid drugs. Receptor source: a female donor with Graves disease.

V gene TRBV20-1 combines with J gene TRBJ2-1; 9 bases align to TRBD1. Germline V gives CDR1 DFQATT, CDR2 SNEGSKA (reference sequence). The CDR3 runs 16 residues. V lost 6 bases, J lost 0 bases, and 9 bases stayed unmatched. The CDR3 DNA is TGCAGTGCGCTGGGACAGGGATCACCCTCCTACAATGAGCAGTTCTTC. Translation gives CSALGQGSPSYNEQFF.

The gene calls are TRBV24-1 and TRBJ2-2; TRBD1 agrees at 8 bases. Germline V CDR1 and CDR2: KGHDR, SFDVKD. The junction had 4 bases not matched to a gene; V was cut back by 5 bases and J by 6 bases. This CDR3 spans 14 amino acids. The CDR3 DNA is TGTGCCACCAGTGGCGCCAGGGGGCCCGGGGAGCTGTTTTTT. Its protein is CATSGARGPGELFF.

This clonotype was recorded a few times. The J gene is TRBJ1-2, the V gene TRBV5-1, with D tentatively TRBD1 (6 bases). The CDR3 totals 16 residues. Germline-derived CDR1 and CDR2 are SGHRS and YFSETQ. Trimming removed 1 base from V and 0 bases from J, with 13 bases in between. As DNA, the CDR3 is TGCGCCAGCAGCTTGAAGCTGGACAGCTCTAACTATGGCTACACCTTC. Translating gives CASSLKLDSSNYGYTF.

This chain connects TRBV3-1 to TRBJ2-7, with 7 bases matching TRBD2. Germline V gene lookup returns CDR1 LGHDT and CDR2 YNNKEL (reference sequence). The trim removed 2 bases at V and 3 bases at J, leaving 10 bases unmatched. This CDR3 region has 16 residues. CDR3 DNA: TGTGCCAGCAGCCAATCGGTGGGAGGGGCGGGCTACGAGCAGTACTTC. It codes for CASSQSVGGAGYEQYF.

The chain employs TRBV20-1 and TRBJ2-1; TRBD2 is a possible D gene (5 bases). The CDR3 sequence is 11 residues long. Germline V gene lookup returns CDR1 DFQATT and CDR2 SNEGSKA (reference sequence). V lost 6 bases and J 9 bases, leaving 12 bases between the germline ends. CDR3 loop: CSATGKVEQFF. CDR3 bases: TGCAGTGCCACCGGGAAGGTTGAGCAGTTCTTC.